This T cell receptor (beta chain) was documented in a study of blood T cell repertoires in COVID-19. As for the study in general: Samples came from the United States, Italy and Spain, spanning acute and convalescent COVID-19. The analysed material was cDNA or gDNA that came from T cells, B-cell-depleted T cells, or PBMCs.

In Seattle, patients joined the study during active infection and were tracked longitudinally. Original data processing: Quantification of nucleated cells was approximated via reference gene primer amplification. Repertoires were generated with immunoSEQ multiplex PCR, while TCRdb's copy carries only in-frame clones and drops some. The DNA gave D and trimming, while V, J and clone size come from that table. This table has 360,000 or so clones, around 90% appearing once. The CDR3 length is 14 residues. Germline V lookup: CDR1 SGHRS, CDR2 YFSETQ. Trimming removed 0 bases at V and 6 bases at J, with 9 bases between.

The chain links TRBV5-1 to TRBJ2-2, with D perhaps TRBD1 (6 bases). Sequenced material: peripheral blood. This TCR came from an older woman with COVID-19, enrolled during active disease. The CDR3 DNA reads TGCGCCAGCAGCTTGGTGGGGGCTGCCGGGGAGCTGTTTTTT. Protein: CASSLVGAAGELFF.